Presented here are 8 T cell receptor beta chains from one specimen sequenced in a study of blood T cells in healthy people across ages (dated by TCRdb to 2014 to 2015). The library came from 5' RACE. Instrument on record: Illumina HiSeq 2500. A second PCR of about 7 to 12 cycles was run with a J-beta primer mix and a sample-barcoded 5' primer. The public reads were reanalyzed by TCRdb: fastp trimming at Q25, MiXCR alignment, in-frame beta chains only. Each CDR3 protein appears once, grouped with its most common genes and DNA. This sample gives more than 650,000 distinct CDR3 sequences in total; about 24% of them show up just once. Less than 25% of the sample belongs to the ten largest clones. What was sequenced was blood. The receptors come from a man between 65 and 80 years old in good health.

At least ten counts were recorded for this clonotype. The chain employs TRBV7-2 and TRBJ2-3; 8 positions match TRBD2. This CDR3 is 14 amino acids long. Germline assignment: CDR1 SGHTA and CDR2 FQGNSA. V dropped 1 base and J dropped 4; count of bases not matched to a gene: 1. As DNA, the CDR3 is TGTGCCAGCAGCTTAGGACTAGCGCCAGATACGCAGTATTTT. This encodes CASSLGLAPDTQYF.

This clonotype has more than one count but fewer than ten. The rearrangement joins TRBV25-1 to TRBJ2-5; 7 positions agree with TRBD1. The CDR3 runs to 14 residues. From germline, CDR1 is MGHDK and CDR2 SYGVNS. The trim removed 1 base at V and 4 bases at J, leaving 3 bases unmatched. The CDR3 loop is CASSEFRTGETQYF. The CDR3 DNA reads as TGTGCCAGCAGTGAATTTCGGACAGGAGAGACCCAGTACTTC.

This clonotype turned up a few times. The CDR3 DNA sequence: TGTGCCAGCAGTTTAAGTTCTGGAGGCAGCATCAATGAGCAGTTCTTC. Translated, it gives CASSLSSGGSINEQFF. This sequence joins TRBV12-3 or TRBV12-4 and TRBJ2-1, with D possibly TRBD2 on 5 matching bases. CDR3 length: 16 residues. The germline V and J ends were trimmed by 2 bases and 6 bases, with 17 bases remaining between them.

This clonotype has just a few counts. V is TRBV6-1 and J is TRBJ2-1; 10 bases are a match to TRBD2. V dropped 6 bases and J dropped 3; count of bases not matched to a gene: 2. The germline CDR1 and CDR2 sequences are MNHNS and SASEGT. The CDR3 has 14 residues. The CDR3 here is CASRLAGIYNEQFF. CDR3 sequence (DNA): TGTGCCAGCAGACTAGCGGGAATCTACAATGAGCAGTTCTTC.

The rearrangement uses TRBV27 and TRBJ2-1; 7 positions match TRBD2. In germline, CDR1 is MNHEY, CDR2 SMNVEV (reference sequence). V lost 0 bases to trimming and J lost 0 bases; unmatched junction nucleotides: 11. The CDR3 runs 19 residues. This CDR3 reads CASSLSPLIAGRSYNEQFF. Here the CDR3 DNA reads TGTGCCAGCAGTTTATCCCCTTTGATAGCGGGCCGCTCCTACAATGAGCAGTTCTTC.

The V and J genes are TRBV13 and TRBJ2-4; D remains unclear. The germline V gene has CDR1 PRHDT and CDR2 FYEKMQ (reference sequence). The CDR3 has 13 amino acids. The germline V and J ends were trimmed by 5 bases and 3 bases, with 8 bases remaining between them. DNA for the CDR3: TGTGCCAGCAGCGGGCTTGGCAAAAACATTCAGTACTTC. Protein product: CASSGLGKNIQYF.

DNA of the CDR3: TGTGCCACCAGTGGATCAGACTGGCGGGGTGGCTACACCTTC. It encodes CATSGSDWRGGYTF. The J gene is TRBJ1-2, the V gene TRBV24-1; D is ambiguous. Germline lookup yields CDR1 KGHDR and CDR2 SFDVKD. V was pared by 5 bases and J by 7 bases, with 16 bases between. This CDR3 comprises 14 residues.

The chain recombines TRBV12-3 or TRBV12-4 with TRBJ1-1, with D perhaps TRBD1 (6 bases). The ends were cut back, 8 bases at V and 2 bases at J, with 15 bases in the middle. This CDR3 contains 14 residues. CDR3 loop: CASVGGAGNTEAFF. CDR3 nucleotides: TGTGCCAGCGTAGGGGGGGCCGGTAACACTGAAGCTTTCTTT.